Following are 8 T cell receptor beta chains from one sample sequenced in a study of T cells after posttransplantation cyclophosphamide. Treatment was busulfan-fludarabine conditioning, a marrow graft, and cyclophosphamide on days +3 and +4. Assay used: immunoSEQ multiplex PCR; TCRdb lists only in-frame clones, some missing. The table includes some 7,000 clones, around 90% detected once. Sample: CD8+ T cells sorted from blood, taken after allogeneic stem cell transplant with posttransplant cyclophosphamide. The receptors were gathered from a male patient aged 55 to 69 who received an allogeneic stem cell transplant from a related donor and was CMV-positive. Some T cells may arise from the graft donor.

In regard to this clone: Mismatch with germline at one junction end may stem from a read error. Different DNA sequences within this sample yield the same CDR3. CDR3 residues: CARRDSPDQETQYF. CDR3 in DNA: TGCGCCAGAAGGGACAGCCCGGACCAAGAGACCCAGTACTTC. This chain connects TRBV2 to TRBJ2-5; TRBD1 agrees at 7 bases. Germline CDR1 and CDR2: SNHLY and FYNNEI. This CDR3 spans 14 amino acids.

The chain couples TRBV19 to TRBJ2-7, with TRBD1 matching 7 bases. Unmatched junction bases numbered 6, after V lost 6 bases and J lost 7 bases. Germline V gene sequence: CDR1 LNHDA, CDR2 SQIVND (reference sequence). This CDR3 comprises 12 residues. In DNA form, the CDR3 reads TGTGCCAGTAGCGGGACAGCCGCTGAGCAGTACTTC. This codes for CASSGTAAEQYF.

The chain uses TRBV6-5 and TRBJ2-7, with 10 positions matching TRBD1. The V gene end was trimmed by 4 bases and the J gene end by 3 bases; junction bases not matched to a gene: 3. Germline CDR1 and CDR2: MNHEY and SVGAGI. The CDR3 is made up of 14 amino acids. The CDR3 loop reads CASSLGQGSYEQYF. The CDR3 nucleotides are TGTGCCAGCAGTTTGGGACAGGGGAGCTACGAGCAGTACTTC.

The chain links TRBV10-2 to TRBJ1-6; D is uncertain. Germline V gene lookup returns CDR1 WSHSY and CDR2 SAAADI. The germline V and J ends were trimmed by 2 bases and 0 bases, with 5 bases remaining between them. This CDR3 has 15 amino acids. Here the CDR3 DNA reads TGCGCCAGCAGTGAGGTCAACTCCTATAATTCACCCCTCCACTTT. Its protein is CASSEVNSYNSPLHF.

The chain combines TRBV2 with TRBJ2-1; D is unclear. The CDR3 has 12 amino acids. The germline V and J ends were trimmed by 5 bases and 5 bases, with 7 bases remaining between them. Looked up from germline, CDR1 is SNHLY and CDR2 is FYNNEI. The CDR3 DNA sequence: TGTGCCAGCAGTTGGGCAAACAATGAGCAGTTCTTC. It yields the protein CASSWANNEQFF.

The chain uses TRBV11-3 and TRBJ1-1; 10 bases fit TRBD1. The ends lost 8 bases at V and 0 bases at J; junction bases unmatched: 0. The length of the CDR3 is 13 residues. CDR1 is SGHNT, CDR2 YENEEA, per germline. The CDR3 region has the DNA TGTGCCAGCGGACAGGGGGTGAACACTGAAGCTTTCTTT. Translated: CASGQGVNTEAFF.

The chain links TRBV19 to TRBJ1-5, with 8 bases lining up with TRBD1. Per the germline V gene, CDR1 is LNHDA and CDR2 is SQIVND (reference sequence). Trimming took 7 bases from V and 5 from J; bases not matched to a gene: 13. The CDR3 loop spans 16 amino acids. The CDR3 is CASTPYVSGGHQPQHF. The CDR3 nucleotides read TGTGCCAGTACTCCGTATGTGTCAGGGGGCCATCAGCCCCAGCATTTT. Full variable domain (missing parts from reference TRBV19 and TRBJ1-5): DGGITQSPKYLFRKEGQNVTLSCEQNLNHDAMYWYRQDPGQGLRLIYYSQIVNDFQKGDIAEGYSVSREKKESFPLTVTSAQKNPTAFYLCASTPYVSGGHQPQHFGDGTRLSIL.

This clone is a singleton in its sample. The gene calls are TRBV7-8 and TRBJ2-1; 9 bases match TRBD1. The germline V gene encodes CDR1 SGHVS and CDR2 FQNEAQ. Trimming took 1 base from V and 10 from J; bases not matched to a gene: 11. The CDR3 is made up of 16 amino acids. The CDR3: CASSLGIGTGPREQFF. CDR3 DNA sequence: TGTGCCAGCAGCTTAGGTATCGGGACAGGGCCCCGGGAGCAGTTCTTC.